The 5 T cell receptor beta chains below come from one sample, sequenced in a study of blood T cell repertoires in COVID-19. The table came from immunoSEQ multiplex PCR; TCRdb's copy has only in-frame clones and leaves some out. Of 200,000 to 250,000 clones in the sample, approximately 81% were seen once. The sequenced sample was peripheral blood. The receptors were gathered from a man aged 45 to 65 who had recovered from COVID-19.

This chain uses TRBV15 with TRBJ1-1, with D possibly TRBD1 on 5 matching bases. CDR3 length: 14 amino acids. Trimming took off 0 bases at V and 11 bases at J, with 16 bases between the two ends. Germline V gene sequence: CDR1 LNHNV, CDR2 YYDKDF (reference sequence). The CDR3 protein is CATSRDGVGARAFF. The CDR3, as DNA: TGTGCCACCAGCAGAGATGGGGTAGGGGCACGGGCTTTCTTT.

This clone was seen only once. V is TRBV30 and J is TRBJ2-1, with 7 bases aligning to TRBD1. There are 15 residues in the CDR3. Trimming cost V 1 base and J 8 bases; bases outside gene matches: 11. Germline assignment: CDR1 GTSNPN and CDR2 SVGIG (reference sequence). The CDR3 protein is CAWSASAGGMDEQFF. As DNA, the CDR3 is TGTGCCTGGAGTGCGTCGGCAGGGGGAATGGATGAGCAGTTCTTC.

The rearrangement links TRBV7-2 to TRBJ2-3; 11 nucleotides align to TRBD2. The CDR3 consists of 15 residues. Germline trimming cut 4 bases from V and 5 bases from J; bases unmatched to any gene: 5. Germline V gene sequence: CDR1 SGHTA, CDR2 FQGNSA. CDR3 coding DNA: TGTGCCAGCAGCTCACTAGCGGGAGTGAAAGATACGCAGTATTTT. Protein: CASSSLAGVKDTQYF.

The chain couples TRBV28 to TRBJ1-5; 7 nucleotides line up with TRBD1. Germline V gives CDR1 MDHEN, CDR2 SYDVKM. V dropped 4 bases and J dropped 1; count of bases not matched to a gene: 4. This CDR3 contains 15 residues. The CDR3 sequence: CASSSAGGSNQPQHF. The CDR3 DNA reads TGTGCCAGCAGTTCCGCAGGGGGAAGCAATCAGCCCCAGCATTTT.

The CDR3 DNA reads TGTGCCAGCAGTGAGTTCGGGACAGGGTCCTACAATGAGCAGTTCTTC. This codes for CASSEFGTGSYNEQFF. The chain employs TRBV6-1 and TRBJ2-1, with TRBD1 matching 9 bases. V was pared by 3 bases and J by 1 base, with 4 bases of the junction left unmatched. This CDR3 has 16 residues. Germline V lookup: CDR1 MNHNS, CDR2 SASEGT.